The rows below give T cell receptor beta chains drawn from one sample of a study of blood T cell repertoires in COVID-19. Assay: immunoSEQ multiplex PCR; the TCRdb copy retains only in-frame clones and omits some. Of under 85,000 clones listed, about 84% are singletons. The sequenced sample was peripheral blood. These receptors all come from a middle-aged man with COVID-19, enrolled during active disease. CDR3s include the opening cysteine and the closing phenylalanine or tryptophan. D genes are given only for firm matches. The size field is filled for only some rows; it gives once, few, many or a size class.

>TRBJ1-5|TRBD1|TRBV3-1/TRBV3-2|NA
TGTGCCAGCGGGACAGGTAATCAGCCCCAGCATTTT
CASGTGNQPQHF
>TRBJ2-5|TRBD1|TRBV7-3|NA
TGTGCCAGCAGCTTAAAGGGGACAGGGGGCGAGACCCAGTACTTC
CASSLKGTGGETQYF
>TRBJ2-7|NA|TRBV6-1|once
TGTGCCAGCAGTGAAGGAGGCAACGAGCAGTACTTC
CASSEGGNEQYF
>TRBJ1-2|NA|TRBV4-2|once
TGTGCCAGCAGCCAAGAAAGGCAGGGTGGGTTGGCCTTC
CASSQERQGGLAF
>TRBJ2-5|TRBD2|TRBV11-2|once
TGTGCCAGCAGCCCTTCCGGGGGGGCCCAGTACTTC
CASSPSGGAQYF
>TRBJ2-1|NA|TRBV6-2/TRBV6-3|medium-sized
TGTGCCAGCAGTTTCGGACAGAGGGGTGGAGAGCAGTTCTTC
CASSFGQRGGEQFF
>TRBJ2-5|TRBD2|TRBV7-2|NA
TGTGCCAGCAGCCCCCAATCTAGCGGGGGGGGTCAAGAGACCCAGTACTTC
CASSPQSSGGGQETQYF
>TRBJ2-3|TRBD1|TRBV29-1|NA
TGCAGCGCCGACAGGGGGCCGGGGACAGATACGCAGTATTTT
CSADRGPGTDTQYF
>TRBJ2-7|NA|TRBV6-5|NA
TGTGCCAGCAGTTGGCAGGGCTCCTCCTACGAGCAGTACTTC
CASSWQGSSYEQYF
>TRBJ2-5|NA|TRBV11-2|NA
TGTGCCAGCAGCCGAGGGTATCAAGAGACCCAGTACTTC
CASSRGYQETQYF
>TRBJ2-5|TRBD2|TRBV2|NA
TGTGCCAGCAGTGGGCTAGCGGCGCCACAAGAGACCCAGTACTTC
CASSGLAAPQETQYF
>TRBJ1-1|TRBD1|TRBV5-1|NA
TGCGCCAGCAGCTTGGGTTCAGGACAGGGTACGGCTTTCTTT
CASSLGSGQGTAFF
>TRBJ2-5|TRBD2|TRBV11-2|once
TGTGCCAGCAGCCCCCGGACTAGCGACCAAGAGACCCAGTACTTC
CASSPRTSDQETQYF
>TRBJ2-7|NA|TRBV19|NA
TGTGCCAGTAGTATGTCAGGGGTTCCCTACGAGCAGTACTTC
CASSMSGVPYEQYF
>TRBJ2-7|NA|TRBV5-1|NA
TGCGCCAGCAGCACACAGGGATACTACGAGCAGTACTTC
CASSTQGYYEQYF
>TRBJ1-6|NA|TRBV4-1|NA
TGCGCCAGCAGCCCCCGAAGGCGTTACAGGGTTTCACCCCTCCACTTT
CASSPRRRYRVSPLHF
>TRBJ2-5|NA|TRBV7-2|NA
TGTGCCAGCAGCGAACAGGGGGGGGAGACCCAGTACTTC
CASSEQGGETQYF
>TRBJ1-3|NA|TRBV2|NA
TGTGCCAGCAGTGTATCTCCAGTCAGGGGTGGATCTGGAAACACCATATATTTT
CASSVSPVRGGSGNTIYF
>TRBJ2-1|NA|TRBV12-3/TRBV12-4|NA
TGTGCCACGGGAGTCAATGAGCAGTTCTTC
CATGVNEQFF
>TRBJ1-2|NA|TRBV2|NA
TGTGCCAGCAGAGGACAGTCTAACTATGGCTACACCTTC
CASRGQSNYGYTF
>TRBJ2-3|TRBD2|TRBV7-2|once
TGTGCCAGCAGCTCGACTAGCGGGGGGGCTCTGGGAGATACGCAGTATTTT
CASSSTSGGALGDTQYF
>TRBJ2-3|NA|TRBV6-2/TRBV6-3|once
TGTGCCAGCAGTCATACAGATACGCAGTATTTT
CASSHTDTQYF
>TRBJ1-1|TRBD1|TRBV10-1|NA
TGCGCCAGCAGCGATTCCCTTGGACAGGGGGCGCGAGCTTTCTTT
CASSDSLGQGARAFF
>TRBJ2-7|NA|TRBV5-4|few
TGTGCCAGCAGCTCACCGGGAAGCTCTATCTACGAGCAGTACTTC
CASSSPGSSIYEQYF
>TRBJ1-4|NA|TRBV5-4|NA
TGTGCCAGCAGCTTGCGTGGGGGCGAAAAACTGTTTTTT
CASSLRGGEKLFF
>TRBJ2-3|NA|TRBV7-2|NA
TGTGCCAGCAGCCCCAAAGATACGCAGTATTTT
CASSPKDTQYF
>TRBJ2-3|TRBD2|TRBV6-2/TRBV6-3|NA
TGTGCCAGCAGTTTTAGCGGGATATACACAGATACGCAGTATTTT
CASSFSGIYTDTQYF
>TRBJ1-5|TRBD1|TRBV27|NA
TGTGCCAGCAGGTCGGGGACAGTTAGCAATCAGCCCCAGCATTTT
CASRSGTVSNQPQHF
>TRBJ1-5|TRBD1|TRBV19|NA
TGTGCCAGTATGTTTTTGGGGACAGCAAATAATCAGCCCCAGCATTTT
CASMFLGTANNQPQHF
>TRBJ1-1|NA|TRBV11-2|NA
TGTGCCAGCAGCCAATCGACAGGGAACACTGAAGCTTTCTTT
CASSQSTGNTEAFF
>TRBJ2-5|NA|TRBV7-6|NA
TGTGCCAGCAGCTTAGACCGGCAAGAGACCCAGTACTTC
CASSLDRQETQYF
>TRBJ1-1|TRBD1|TRBV7-9|NA
TGTGCCAGCAGCACCCCCCCGGGACAGGGGGCACCCAAGGAGATGAACACTGAAGCTTTCTTT
CASSTPPGQGAPKEMNTEAFF
>TRBJ1-1|NA|TRBV2|NA
TGTGCCAGCAGTGAAGGGCTCACTGAAGCTTTCTTT
CASSEGLTEAFF
>TRBJ1-2|TRBD1|TRBV9|NA
TGTGCCAGCAGCTACGGGACAGGGGACTATGGCTACACCTTC
CASSYGTGDYGYTF
>TRBJ2-7|TRBD2|TRBV5-4|NA
TGTGCCAGCAGCCCTCGGACTAGCGGGGGGGCCTACGAGCAGTACTTC
CASSPRTSGGAYEQYF
>TRBJ2-1|TRBD2|TRBV19|NA
TGTGCCAGTAGTATTAGCGGGGGGCAAAACAATGAGCAGTTCTTC
CASSISGGQNNEQFF
>TRBJ1-4|NA|TRBV6-5|NA
TGTGCCAGCAGCGCGAGGTCTAATGAAAAACTGTTTTTT
CASSARSNEKLFF
>TRBJ2-7|NA|TRBV6-5|NA
TGTGCCAGCAGTTACTCGGCGGGCGGGCTTAGCCACGAGCAGTACTTC
CASSYSAGGLSHEQYF
>TRBJ2-1|TRBD1|TRBV10-3|once
TGTGCCATCAGTGAGTCGAATAGGGGGCAGGTCAATGAGCAGTTCTTC
CAISESNRGQVNEQFF
>TRBJ2-1|NA|TRBV7-9|NA
TGTGCCAGCAGACAAACAGAGGGCTCCTACAATGAGCAGTTCTTC
CASRQTEGSYNEQFF
>TRBJ2-3|TRBD2|TRBV9|NA
TGTGCCAGCAGCCACCCGACTAGCGGGGGTAGCACAGATACGCAGTATTTT
CASSHPTSGGSTDTQYF
>TRBJ1-5|NA|TRBV4-1|few
TGCGCCAGCAGCCAAGATCCCCCAGGGGCGTTGCCCCAGCATTTT
CASSQDPPGALPQHF